Reported below is one TCR beta chain. Its antigen is as yet unknown. Donors each provided roughly 11 milliliters of peripheral blood. The sample comes from a study of blood T cells in healthy people across ages. Study findings and constraints: The long-lived group displayed more naive CD4+ cells, plus higher diversity, than the aged donors did. Changes seen in expanded clonotypes were possibly confounded by donor CMV status left unknown.

A J-beta primer mix and a sample-barcoded 5' primer were used in a second PCR of about 7 to 12 cycles. A single record per CDR3 protein comes from TCRdb applying MiXCR to the 5' RACE reads. This sample has about 1.4 million distinct CDR3 sequences, with almost 60% found just once. The sequence was obtained from a man aged 18 to 35 in good health. Sequencing was carried out using blood.

The CDR3 coding sequence is TGCGCCAGCAGCTTGCGGGGACCCTCTAATGAAAAACTGTTTTTT. Protein sequence: CASSLRGPSNEKLFF. The chain has TRBV5-1 and TRBJ1-4; possibly TRBD1 for D (5 bases). The CDR3 is 15 residues long. Germline V CDR1 and CDR2: SGHRS, YFSETQ. Deletions cut 1 base from V and 3 bases from J, with 10 bases between.